Listed below are T cell receptor beta chains from one sample, sequenced in a study of immune heterogeneity within non-small cell lung tumors. From the multiplex PCR reads, TCRdb called clonotypes with MiXCR, one entry per CDR3 protein. This table has about 12,000 distinct CDR3 sequences, about 25% appearing once. What was sequenced was lung tumor tissue. The receptors come from a man over 45 with non-small cell lung cancer. Both conserved end residues are part of each CDR3. A D gene is named only where the DNA matches it firmly. The size entry is marked missing in some rows and otherwise reads once, few, many or a size class.

d_gene	abundance	j_gene	v_gene	CDR3nt	CDR3aa
.	.	TRBJ1-3	TRBV6-1	TGTGCCAGCAGTGTGTTGGGCAGCGTACCGGGAAACACTATATATTTT	CASSVLGSVPGNTIYF
.	.	TRBJ1-6	TRBV6-4	TGTGCCAGCCGCCTCTCCGGTGCAGATAATTCACCCCCCCACTTT	CASRLSGADNSPPHF
.	.	TRBJ2-3	TRBV3-1	TGTGCCAGCAGCCAAGTGGGTAGCCACTCTAGCACAGATACGCAGTATTTT	CASSQVGSHSSTDTQYF
.	large	TRBJ2-2	TRBV14	TGTGCCAGCAGCCAAGATGTCGGGGAGCTGTTTTTT	CASSQDVGELFF
.	many	TRBJ2-2	TRBV5-1	TGCGCCAGCAGCTTGGCCGCAGGAAACACCGGGGAGCTGTTTTTT	CASSLAAGNTGELFF
TRBD1	many	TRBJ1-1	TRBV27	TGTGCCAGCAGTTTGACAGGGTACACTGAAGCTTTCTTT	CASSLTGYTEAFF
.	.	TRBJ2-3	TRBV10-3	TGTGCCATCAATGACAGGAGCACAGATACGCAGTATTTT	CAINDRSTDTQYF
.	.	TRBJ1-1	TRBV9	TGTGCCAGCAGCGTAGCCATGAACACTGAAGCTTTCTTT	CASSVAMNTEAFF
TRBD1	many	TRBJ1-4	TRBV28	TGTGCCAGCAGTTTAGTGACAGGGGGCCAGTTTTTT	CASSLVTGGQFF
.	many	TRBJ1-1	TRBV6-1	TGTGCCAGCAGTGATGGAGCAGTTCTGAACACTGAAGCTTTCTTT	CASSDGAVLNTEAFF
TRBD1	many	TRBJ1-6	TRBV2	TGTGCCAGCAGCCTGGGGGACAGTTATAATTCACCCCTCCACTTT	CASSLGDSYNSPLHF
.	many	TRBJ1-2	TRBV6-1	TGTGCCAGCAGCCGGCTGGGTCCGAACTATGGCTACACCTTC	CASSRLGPNYGYTF
.	many	TRBJ1-6	TRBV6-1	TGTGCCAGCAGTTACAGCGTAAATTCACCCCTCCACTTT	CASSYSVNSPLHF
.	medium-sized	TRBJ2-7	TRBV6-1	TGTGCCAGCACCGGGACAACCTACGAGCAGTACTTC	CASTGTTYEQYF
.	many	TRBJ1-3	TRBV10-3	TGTGCCATCAGTGAGATAAGAGCTCCCTCGGGAAACACCATATATTTT	CAISEIRAPSGNTIYF
TRBD2	.	TRBJ2-1	TRBV30	TGTGCCTTGTATCTAGCGGGGCGATACAATGAGCAGTTCTTC	CALYLAGRYNEQFF
.	many	TRBJ2-3	TRBV11-2	TGTGCCAGCAGCTTAGATCTGGAAGATACGCAGTATTTT	CASSLDLEDTQYF
.	medium-sized	TRBJ2-3	TRBV2	TGTGCCAGCAGTGAAGGCTCGGGACTTTCCACAGATACGCAGTATTTT	CASSEGSGLSTDTQYF
TRBD1	.	TRBJ1-4	TRBV19	TGTGCCAGTAGTGCTACAGGGGCGGCTAATGAAAAACTGTTTTTT	CASSATGAANEKLFF
.	many	TRBJ2-7	TRBV20-1	TGCAGTGCCGCCCCGAACGTGGCGAACGAGCAGTACTTC	CSAAPNVANEQYF
.	many	TRBJ2-7	TRBV11-2	TGTGCCAGCAGCTTAGGGCCTCGAGCCTCCTACGAGCAGTACTTC	CASSLGPRASYEQYF
TRBD2	medium-sized	TRBJ2-7	TRBV6-1	TGTGCCAGCAGTCCTACTTTTACCGGGACTAGCGGATCCTACGAGCAGTACTTC	CASSPTFTGTSGSYEQYF
.	.	TRBJ2-3	TRBV7-9	TGTGCCAGCAGTTCAGATTCGGATACGCAGTATTTT	CASSSDSDTQYF
.	many	TRBJ2-2	TRBV6-1	TGTGCCAGCAGTCCCTCCTTTAGCGTGAACACCGGGGAGCTGTTTTTT	CASSPSFSVNTGELFF
TRBD1	many	TRBJ1-5	TRBV2	TGTGCCAGCAGGGCTACGCGACAGGGAAGTCAGCCCCAGCATTTT	CASRATRQGSQPQHF
TRBD2	.	TRBJ2-4	TRBV7-2	TGTGCCAGCAGCTTCCAAGCGGGGGGCGCCAAAAACATTCAGTACTTC	CASSFQAGGAKNIQYF
.	many	TRBJ2-1	TRBV5-6	TGTGCCAGCAGCTTGCAGGGGTGGGACAATGAGCAGTTCTTC	CASSLQGWDNEQFF
.	many	TRBJ1-2	TRBV20-1	TGCAGTGCTAGAGATCTGGGGGGGGCCGCGGCCAACTATGGCTACACCTTC	CSARDLGGAAANYGYTF
TRBD1	many	TRBJ1-2	TRBV18	TGTGCCAGCTCACCACAGACAGGGTTCTATGGCTACACCTTC	CASSPQTGFYGYTF